These 31 T cell receptor beta chains came from one sample sequenced in a study of cytomegalovirus exposure and HLA in healthy donors. The PCR used 60 Vbeta and 13 Jbeta primers. Repertoires were generated with immunoSEQ multiplex PCR, while TCRdb's copy carries only in-frame clones and drops some. The repertoire holds roughly 80,000 clones, with over 60% as singletons. Source material: PBMCs. The source of these receptors is a male donor in good health and CMV-seronegative.

V and J are TRBV10-2 and TRBJ1-5; 8 nucleotides match TRBD1. The junction had 9 bases not matched to a gene; V was cut back by 3 bases and J by 5 bases. Germline CDR1 is WSHSY and CDR2 is SAAADI. The CDR3 extends over 16 amino acids. The CDR3 sequence: CASSDGQGIFYQPQHF. The CDR3 DNA is TGCGCCAGCAGTGATGGACAGGGTATCTTTTATCAGCCCCAGCATTTT.

This rearrangement joins TRBV5-1 to TRBJ1-2; 7 bases match TRBD1. Trimming took 4 bases from V and 3 from J; bases not matched to a gene: 12. The CDR3 is made up of 16 amino acids. Germline-derived CDR1 and CDR2 are SGHRS and YFSETQ. CDR3 region: CASSPQQGRTDYGYTF. In DNA form, the CDR3 reads TGCGCCAGCAGCCCCCAACAGGGGAGGACCGACTATGGCTACACCTTC.

This rearrangement joins TRBV18 to TRBJ2-2, with D possibly TRBD2 on 6 matching bases. Per the germline V gene, CDR1 is KGHSH and CDR2 is LQKENI. This CDR3 is 14 amino acids long. V shed 2 bases and J shed 5 bases, with 9 bases lying between them. CDR3: CASSPSGETGELFF. DNA for the CDR3: TGTGCCAGCTCACCATCGGGAGAGACCGGGGAGCTGTTTTTT.

V is TRBV10-3 and J is TRBJ2-7, with D possibly being TRBD2 (5 bases). With 3 bases removed from V and 3 bases from J, the gap between germline ends came to 9 bases. Germline V lookup: CDR1 ENHRY, CDR2 SYGVKD. CDR3 length: 13 amino acids. CDR3 nucleotides: TGTGCCATCAGTGAAAGGGAGTACTACGAGCAGTACTTC. This encodes CAISEREYYEQYF.

The V gene is TRBV27, the J gene TRBJ2-1, with 12 positions matching TRBD2. Germline V gene lookup returns CDR1 MNHEY and CDR2 SMNVEV (reference sequence). Unmatched junction bases numbered 2, after V lost 4 bases and J lost 4 bases. This CDR3 is built from 15 residues. The CDR3 sequence is CASSSGLAGYNEQFF. CDR3 DNA sequence: TGTGCCAGCAGTTCAGGACTAGCGGGGTACAATGAGCAGTTCTTC.

The rearrangement uses TRBV6-5 and TRBJ2-7; TRBD1 matches at 7 bases. Trimming took 2 bases from V and 3 from J; bases not matched to a gene: 4. Germline-derived CDR1 and CDR2 are MNHEY and SVGAGI. This CDR3 region has 14 residues. The CDR3 reads CASSYDRDIYEQYF. CDR3 nucleotide sequence: TGTGCCAGCAGTTACGACAGGGATATCTACGAGCAGTACTTC.

The gene calls are TRBV23-1 and TRBJ1-4; unclear D gene. TRBV23-1 is designated an ORF whose function remains uncertain. V gave up 4 bases and J gave up 10 bases, with 10 bases separating them. The CDR3 has 12 residues. CDR3 region: CASSRPRRKLFF. CDR3 sequence (DNA): TGCGCCAGCAGTCGACCCAGGCGAAAACTGTTTTTT.

V usage is TRBV28 and J usage is TRBJ2-3; D possibly corresponds to TRBD2 (6 bases). V was shortened by 6 bases and J by 0 bases, with 10 bases between the two germline ends. CDR1 MDHEN and CDR2 SYDVKM come from the germline V gene. CDR3 length: 14 amino acids. As DNA, the CDR3 is TGTGCCAGCAGGGGAAGCGGGAGCACAGATACGCAGTATTTT. Translated, it gives CASRGSGSTDTQYF.

V usage is TRBV2 and J usage is TRBJ1-5; 7 positions agree with TRBD1. Germline CDR1 SNHLY, CDR2 FYNNEI. This CDR3 spans 13 amino acids. J was trimmed by 4 bases and V by 11 bases; bases with no gene match: 8. DNA of the CDR3: TGTGCCGGCGGGACAGAGGGAAATCAGCCCCAGCATTTT. This translates into CAGGTEGNQPQHF.

There are a few counts of this clone. The chain carries TRBV27 and TRBJ2-7, with TRBD1 identical over 9 bases. The CDR3 loop spans 16 amino acids. CDR1 is MNHEY, CDR2 SMNVEV, per germline (reference sequence). J lost 1 base, V lost 6 bases, and 10 bases had no gene match. The CDR3 loop reads CASSHPAGTGSYEQYF. The CDR3 nucleotides read TGTGCCAGCAGCCACCCCGCTGGGACAGGGTCCTACGAGCAGTACTTC.

This chain connects TRBV5-5 to TRBJ2-6; a possible D gene is TRBD1 (5 bases). Germline V gene data show CDR1 as SGHKS and CDR2 as YYEKEE (reference sequence). V lost 4 bases and J lost 2, with 10 bases in between. The length of the CDR3 is 15 residues. The CDR3 DNA reads TGTGCCAGCAGCGTCTCAGGGACTGGGGCCAACGTCCTGACTTTC. It encodes CASSVSGTGANVLTF.

The chain links TRBV7-9 to TRBJ2-1; 14 nucleotides align to TRBD2. Trimming cost V 6 bases and J 3 bases; bases outside gene matches: 13. The CDR3 loop spans 19 amino acids. CDR1 is SEHNR and CDR2 is FQNEAQ in the germline V gene (reference sequence). CDR3 sequence (DNA): TGTGCCAGCAGAACCACCCGGACTAGCGGGGGGCCAGTCTACAATGAGCAGTTCTTC. This sequence encodes CASRTTRTSGGPVYNEQFF.

V and J are TRBV19 and TRBJ1-2; perhaps TRBD1 as D (6 bases). V lost 8 bases to trimming and J lost 6 bases, with 19 bases between them. Germline loops: CDR1 LNHDA, CDR2 SQIVND (reference sequence). The CDR3 has 14 residues. The CDR3 loop reads CASAPEVGAHGYTF. The CDR3 DNA follows: TGTGCCAGTGCGCCCGAGGTGGGGGCACATGGCTACACCTTC.

V gene TRBV19 combines with J gene TRBJ1-3; 7 bases agree with TRBD1. Germline V CDR1 and CDR2: LNHDA, SQIVND (reference sequence). The CDR3 runs 15 residues. V shed 10 bases, J shed 2 bases, and the junction held 11 bases outside the gene matches. The CDR3 sequence: CATGKGAGPGNTIYF. In DNA, the CDR3 is TGTGCCACCGGCAAGGGGGCTGGGCCTGGAAACACCATATATTTT.

The CDR3 protein is CASSVDPVGNTIYF. The CDR3 DNA sequence: TGTGCCAGCAGCGTAGACCCGGTTGGAAACACCATATATTTT. This chain connects TRBV9 to TRBJ1-3; D gene ambiguous. This CDR3 has 14 amino acids. Germline CDR1 SGDLS, CDR2 YYNGEE. V lost 0 bases, J lost 3 bases, and 7 bases lay in between.

The gene calls are TRBV6-1 and TRBJ1-3; no reliable D call. CDR3 length equals 15 residues. Trimming removed 7 bases at V and 0 bases at J, with 13 bases between. CDR1 is MNHNS, CDR2 SASEGT, per germline. The CDR3 DNA reads as TGTGCCAGCATACCCCTAAGGAGCTCTGGAAACACCATATATTTT. Translation: CASIPLRSSGNTIYF.

Turning to this clone: At one of its ends the junction is not consistent with the germline gene, which may arise from a read error. The rearrangement uses TRBV28 and TRBJ2-7; 9 bases fit TRBD2. This CDR3 has 16 residues. Germline V gene data show CDR1 as MDHEN and CDR2 as SYDVKM. The CDR3 DNA reads as TGTGCCAGCAGTCCTTACGTAATGCCGGGACTAGCCGAGCTTGGGTTC. Amino acids: CASSPYVMPGLAELGF.

This clone showed up just a few times. This rearrangement joins TRBV5-1 to TRBJ2-7, with D perhaps TRBD2 (5 bases). This CDR3 comprises 14 residues. The germline gives CDR1 SGHRS, CDR2 YFSETQ. Trimming shortened V by 4 bases and J by 0 bases, and 11 bases separated the two germline ends. Written as DNA, the CDR3 is TGCGCCAGCAGCCCGGGGTCAAACTCCTACGAGCAGTACTTC. Translated, it gives CASSPGSNSYEQYF.

The rearrangement links TRBV4-1 to TRBJ2-5; D perhaps matches TRBD2 (7 bases). V was shortened by 4 bases and J by 5 bases, with 29 bases between the two germline ends. CDR3 length equals 19 residues. The germline V gene encodes CDR1 MGHRA and CDR2 YSYEKL. CDR3 loop: CASSPGGGGELQGVETQYF. The CDR3 nucleotides are TGCGCCAGCAGCCCAGGAGGGGGAGGGGAGCTGCAAGGGGTGGAGACCCAGTACTTC.

The chain is built from TRBV5-6 and TRBJ2-7, with D tentatively TRBD2 (5 bases). The CDR3 runs to 16 residues. V lost 0 bases and J 6 bases, leaving 19 bases between the germline ends. CDR1 is SGHDT, CDR2 YYEEEE, per germline. The DNA for the CDR3 is TGTGCCAGCAGCTTGGGAGGGCGCCTTGATAATGTCGAGCAGTACTTC. Amino acid sequence: CASSLGGRLDNVEQYF.

Only one count was recorded for this clone. V and J are TRBV5-1 and TRBJ2-6; 7 bases align to TRBD1. V lost 4 bases, J lost 0 bases, and 7 bases stayed unmatched. The CDR3 is made up of 17 amino acids. Per the germline V gene, CDR1 is SGHRS and CDR2 is YFSETQ. CDR3 in amino acids: CASSPRTGSSGANVLTF. The CDR3 nucleotides are TGCGCCAGCAGCCCACGGACAGGCTCCTCTGGGGCCAACGTCCTGACTTTC.

The rearrangement uses TRBV6-5 and TRBJ2-7; 9 nucleotides agree with TRBD1. CDR1 MNHEY and CDR2 SVGAGI come from the germline V gene. The CDR3 is made up of 15 amino acids. J lost 7 bases, V lost 7 bases, and 14 bases had no gene match. The CDR3 DNA follows: TGTGCCAGCAATTCCGGGACAGGGATTGTCTGGGAGCAGTACTTC. This sequence encodes CASNSGTGIVWEQYF.

This rearrangement joins TRBV9 to TRBJ1-1; D possibly corresponds to TRBD1 (5 bases). CDR1 and CDR2 from the germline V gene are SGDLS and YYNGEE. The V and J ends lost 10 bases and 0 bases respectively, with 16 bases between them. The CDR3 sequence is 14 residues long. As DNA, the CDR3 is TGTGCCTCAGGGAACGACGGATTGAACACTGAAGCTTTCTTT. It encodes CASGNDGLNTEAFF.

This clone was counted only a few times. The chain combines TRBV4-1 with TRBJ1-1; D gene unclear. Deletions cut 6 bases from V and 0 bases from J, with 20 bases between. This CDR3 region has 17 residues. The germline V gene encodes CDR1 MGHRA and CDR2 YSYEKL. CDR3 coding DNA: TGCGCCAGCAGTCCCCCGGGAGCCTCGATAATGAACACTGAAGCTTTCTTT. Amino acids: CASSPPGASIMNTEAFF.

The gene calls are TRBV7-3 and TRBJ2-6, with D perhaps matching TRBD1 (6 bases). The CDR3 contains 17 residues. CDR1 is SGHTA, CDR2 FQGTGA, per germline. The V end was cut by 4 bases, the J end by 2 bases, with 15 bases between. The CDR3 spells CASSYHPTGPGANVLTF. CDR3 DNA: TGTGCCAGCAGCTACCACCCGACAGGTCCTGGGGCCAACGTCCTGACTTTC.

With respect to this clone: The junction and the germline gene differ at one end; a read error may be behind it. The chain employs TRBV29-1 and TRBJ1-2; TRBD1 is a possible D gene (6 bases). CDR3 length equals 11 residues. The V gene's germline CDR1 is SQVTM and CDR2 ANQGSEA. CDR3 region: CSVGQNYGYPF. The DNA for the CDR3 is TGCAGCGTCGGACAGAACTATGGCTACCCCTTC.

The gene calls are TRBV12-5 and TRBJ1-1, with 7 bases matching TRBD1. Germline V gene sequence: CDR1 LGHNT, CDR2 FRNRAP. The CDR3 length is 14 residues. The J segment lost 1 base and the V segment lost 5 bases, leaving 4 bases of the junction unmatched. The CDR3 sequence: CASGPRQGNTEAFF. CDR3 nucleotide sequence: TGTGCTAGTGGTCCAAGACAGGGGAACACTGAAGCTTTCTTT.

This sequence joins TRBV19 and TRBJ1-1; D is unresolved. CDR3 length: 15 residues. Germline values: CDR1 LNHDA, CDR2 SQIVND (reference sequence). Trimming stripped 0 bases from V and 1 base from J, with 9 bases between. CDR3 region: CASSIDFYGNTEAFF. DNA for the CDR3: TGTGCCAGTAGTATAGACTTCTATGGGAACACTGAAGCTTTCTTT.

Here the CDR3 DNA reads TGTGCCAGCTCACCACGAGCGACTAGCACAGATACGCAGTATTTT. It translates to CASSPRATSTDTQYF. The gene calls are TRBV18 and TRBJ2-3; no clear D gene. Germline V CDR1 and CDR2: KGHSH, LQKENI. Trimming pared 1 base from V and 0 bases from J, leaving 8 bases between. The CDR3 is made up of 15 amino acids.

V gene TRBV6-5 combines with J gene TRBJ2-7, with D possibly TRBD2 on 5 matching bases. The CDR3 runs to 13 residues. Trimming pared 6 bases from V and 5 bases from J, leaving 14 bases between. Germline-derived CDR1 and CDR2 are MNHEY and SVGAGI. The CDR3 coding sequence is TGTGCCAGCAGGGCCACCGGGGTACACGAGCAGTACTTC. Translated: CASRATGVHEQYF.

This chain uses TRBV11-2 with TRBJ2-1; 7 bases fit TRBD1. Losses at the gene ends were 5 bases for V and 0 bases for J; bases not matched to a gene: 10. CDR3 length equals 17 residues. CDR1 and CDR2 from the germline V gene are SGHAT and FQNNGV. Here the CDR3 reads CASSGHRGMSSYNEQFF. CDR3 bases: TGTGCCAGCAGCGGTCACAGGGGCATGAGCTCCTACAATGAGCAGTTCTTC.